The clone carrying this TCR beta chain came up a few times. Antigen: not known. Each CDR3 protein gets one entry after TCRdb re-called the 5' RACE reads with MiXCR. The sample has approximately 200,000 distinct CDR3 sequences, 16% seen once. The sample is drawn from a study of T-cell memory formation after mild COVID-19. Study results and limitations: Contracting clones from day 15 to 85 showed balanced CD4/CD8; later expanders favored CD4+.

The sequence was obtained from an adult woman who had mild COVID-19 (a few samples of this study predate the infection). Cell type and time point are not known. Sequencing was done on a sample of PBMCs or a T cell subset sorted from them (not recorded which).

The CDR3 coding sequence is TGCAGTGCGGGAAGGAGGGACAACCGGCATCAGCCCCAGCATTTT. Amino acid sequence: CSAGRRDNRHQPQHF. V usage is TRBV20-1 and J usage is TRBJ1-5; D may be TRBD1 (6 bases). The V gene's germline CDR1 is DFQATT and CDR2 SNEGSKA (reference sequence). Trimming removed 6 bases at V and 5 bases at J, with 20 bases between. This CDR3 region has 15 residues.